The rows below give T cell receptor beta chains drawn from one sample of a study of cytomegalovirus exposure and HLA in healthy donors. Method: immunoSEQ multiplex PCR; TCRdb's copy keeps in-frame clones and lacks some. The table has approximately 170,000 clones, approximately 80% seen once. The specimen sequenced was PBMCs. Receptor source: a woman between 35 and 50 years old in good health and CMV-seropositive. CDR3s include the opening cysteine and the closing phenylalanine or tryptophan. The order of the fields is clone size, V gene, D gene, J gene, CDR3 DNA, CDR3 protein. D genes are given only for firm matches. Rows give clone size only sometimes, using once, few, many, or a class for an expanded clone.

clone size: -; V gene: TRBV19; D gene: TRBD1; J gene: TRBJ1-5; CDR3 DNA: TGTGCCAGTAGTACTCCACAGGGGCGACATCAGCCCCAGCATTTT; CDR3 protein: CASSTPQGRHQPQHF
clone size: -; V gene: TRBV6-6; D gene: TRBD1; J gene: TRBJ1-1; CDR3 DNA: TGTGCCAGCAGGCAAGGACAGGGGGCTTGGAACACTGAAGCTTTCTTT; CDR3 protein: CASRQGQGAWNTEAFF
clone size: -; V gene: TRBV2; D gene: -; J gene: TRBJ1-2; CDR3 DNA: TGTGCCAGCCTGGGCCGTGAAGGGGCCTCTGGCTACACCTTC; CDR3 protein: CASLGREGASGYTF
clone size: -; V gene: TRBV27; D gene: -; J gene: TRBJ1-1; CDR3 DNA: TGTGCCAGCAGGCTTTACAGGGAGGGCGTTGGTCGGAACACTGAAGCTTTCTTT; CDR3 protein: CASRLYREGVGRNTEAFF
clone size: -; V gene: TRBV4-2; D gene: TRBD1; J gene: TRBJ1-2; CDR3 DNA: TGTGCCAGCAGCCGCAGTCAAAAAACAGGGGATGGCTACACCTTC; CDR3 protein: CASSRSQKTGDGYTF
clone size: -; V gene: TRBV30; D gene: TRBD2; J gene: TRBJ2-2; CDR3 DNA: TGTGCCTGGAGTGTCTTGACTAGCGGTACCGGGGAGCTGTTTTTT; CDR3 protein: CAWSVLTSGTGELFF
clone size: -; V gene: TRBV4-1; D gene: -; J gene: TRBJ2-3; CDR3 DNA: TGCGCCAGCAGCCAAGTCTGGGCCGACCGGGATACGCAGTATTTT; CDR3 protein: CASSQVWADRDTQYF
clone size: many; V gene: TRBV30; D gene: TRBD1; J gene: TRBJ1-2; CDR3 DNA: TGTGCCTGGAGTGTAGGGACAGCCTATGGCTACACCTTC; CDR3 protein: CAWSVGTAYGYTF
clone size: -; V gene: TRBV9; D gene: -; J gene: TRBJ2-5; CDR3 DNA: TGTGCCAGCAGCGTAGCCCGGGAAGAGACCCAGTACTTC; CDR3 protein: CASSVAREETQYF
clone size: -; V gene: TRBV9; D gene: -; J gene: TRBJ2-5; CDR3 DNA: TGTGCCAGCAGCGTAGCACGGGAAGAGACCCAGTACTTC; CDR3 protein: CASSVAREETQYF
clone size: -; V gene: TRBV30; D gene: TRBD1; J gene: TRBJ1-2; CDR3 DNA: TGTGCCTGGAGTGTAATTCAGGGGGCTAGCTGGAGCTACACCTTC; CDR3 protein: CAWSVIQGASWSYTF
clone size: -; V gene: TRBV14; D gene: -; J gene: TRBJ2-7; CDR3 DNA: TGTGCCAGCAGCCAACCTCCTCTTGTCTACGAGCAGTACTTC; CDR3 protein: CASSQPPLVYEQYF
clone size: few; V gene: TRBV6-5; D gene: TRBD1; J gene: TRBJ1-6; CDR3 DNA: TGTGCCAGCAGTTACTCGGGACAGGGGAAATCACCCCTCCACTTT; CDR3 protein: CASSYSGQGKSPLHF
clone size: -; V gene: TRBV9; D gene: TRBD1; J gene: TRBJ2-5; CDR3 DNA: TGTGCCAGCAGCGTAGGAATCACCGGGGAAGGGACAGGGGAGACCCAGTACTTC; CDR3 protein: CASSVGITGEGTGETQYF
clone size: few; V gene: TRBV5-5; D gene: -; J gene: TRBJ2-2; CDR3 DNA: TGTGCCAGCAGCTGGGGGCTAGGGTTGGAGCTGTTTTTT; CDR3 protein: CASSWGLGLELFF
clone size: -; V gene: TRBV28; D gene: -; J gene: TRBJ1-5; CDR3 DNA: TGTGCCAGCAGGGATCAACAGGGACGCAATCAGCCCCAGCATTTT; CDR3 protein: CASRDQQGRNQPQHF
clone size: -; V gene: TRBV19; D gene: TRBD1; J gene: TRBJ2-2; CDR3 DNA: TGTGCCAGTAGTATATTAGGGGGCAACGGGGAGCTGTTTTTT; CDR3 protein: CASSILGGNGELFF
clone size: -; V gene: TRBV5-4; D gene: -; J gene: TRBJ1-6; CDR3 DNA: TGTGCCAGCAGCAACAGGGTTTCACCCCTCCACTTT; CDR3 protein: CASSNRVSPLHF
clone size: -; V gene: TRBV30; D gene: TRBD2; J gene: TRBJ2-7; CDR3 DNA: TGTGCCCAAACAGCGGGGGGGCCCGAGCAGTACTTC; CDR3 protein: CAQTAGGPEQYF
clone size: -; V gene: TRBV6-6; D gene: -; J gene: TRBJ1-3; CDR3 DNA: TGTGCCAGCAGTCCCTCAGGGCGCTCTGGAAACACCATATATTTT; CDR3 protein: CASSPSGRSGNTIYF
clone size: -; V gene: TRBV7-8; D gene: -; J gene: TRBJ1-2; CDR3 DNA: TGTGCCAGCTCAAGAGGGGGTTATGGCTACACCTTC; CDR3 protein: CASSRGGYGYTF
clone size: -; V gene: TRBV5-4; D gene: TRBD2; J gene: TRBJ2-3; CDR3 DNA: TGTGCCAGCAGCTTGCGGGGTAGCGGGGGGACCCCAGATACGCAGTATTTT; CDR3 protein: CASSLRGSGGTPDTQYF
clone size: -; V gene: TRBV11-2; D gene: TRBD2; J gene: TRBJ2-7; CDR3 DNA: TGTGCCAGCACAGGACTAGCGGGGGGGTACGAGCAGTACTTC; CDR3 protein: CASTGLAGGYEQYF
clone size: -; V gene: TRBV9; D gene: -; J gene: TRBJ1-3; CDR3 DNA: TGTGCCAGCAGCGTAGTTCCAGGGGAAAACACCATATATTTT; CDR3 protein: CASSVVPGENTIYF
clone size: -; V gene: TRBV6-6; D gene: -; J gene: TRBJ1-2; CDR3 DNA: TGTGCCAGCAGTTCCCAGGGAACCTATGGCTACACCTTC; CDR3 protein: CASSSQGTYGYTF
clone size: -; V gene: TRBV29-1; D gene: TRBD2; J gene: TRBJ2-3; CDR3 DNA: TGCAGCGTTGGTAGCGGGGTCCCCGGGGATACGCAGTATTTT; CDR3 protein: CSVGSGVPGDTQYF
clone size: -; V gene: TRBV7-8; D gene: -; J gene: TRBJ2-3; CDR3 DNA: TGTGCCAGCAGCTTATACACAGATACGCAGTATTTT; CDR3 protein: CASSLYTDTQYF
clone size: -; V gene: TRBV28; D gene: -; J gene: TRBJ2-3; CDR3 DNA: TGTGCCAGCAGTTTATATCCCCAGGGCGGAAGCACAGATACGCAGTATTTT; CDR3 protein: CASSLYPQGGSTDTQYF
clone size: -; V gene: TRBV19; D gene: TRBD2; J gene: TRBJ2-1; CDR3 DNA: TGTGCCAGTAGTATCGAGCGGGGCTCCAATGAGCAGTTCTTC; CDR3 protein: CASSIERGSNEQFF
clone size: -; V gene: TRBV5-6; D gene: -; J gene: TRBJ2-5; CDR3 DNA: TGTGCCAGCAGCTTGGCCGGATCAGGGGAGACCCAGTACTTC; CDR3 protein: CASSLAGSGETQYF
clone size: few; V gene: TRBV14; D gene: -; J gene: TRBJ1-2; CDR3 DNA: TGTGCCAGCAGCCAAGATTTAAACTATGGCTACACCTTC; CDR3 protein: CASSQDLNYGYTF
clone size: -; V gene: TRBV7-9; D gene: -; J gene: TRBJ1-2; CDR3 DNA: TGTGCCAGCAGCTTAGGGGGGGGCGCGGAAGGCTACACCTTC; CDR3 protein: CASSLGGGAEGYTF
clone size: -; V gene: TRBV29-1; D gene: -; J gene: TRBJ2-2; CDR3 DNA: TGCAGCAGCTACGGAGACACCGGGGAGCTGTTTTTT; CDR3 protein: CSSYGDTGELFF
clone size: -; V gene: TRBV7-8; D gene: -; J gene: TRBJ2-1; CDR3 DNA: TGTGCCAGCAGATTGGGGGCCATCTCCTACAATGAGCAGTTCTTC; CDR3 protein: CASRLGAISYNEQFF
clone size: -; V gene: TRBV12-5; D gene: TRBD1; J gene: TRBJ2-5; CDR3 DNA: TGTGCTAGTGGTACACCCTCGACAGGGAACGCGGGGACCCAGTACTTC; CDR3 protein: CASGTPSTGNAGTQYF
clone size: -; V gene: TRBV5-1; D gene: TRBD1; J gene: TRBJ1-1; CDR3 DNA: TGCGCCAGCAGCTTGGGACAGGGGTTCGGCAGATCGCGAACCCCCTTGAGTACTGAAGCTTTCTTT; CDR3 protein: CASSLGQGFGRSRTPLSTEAFF
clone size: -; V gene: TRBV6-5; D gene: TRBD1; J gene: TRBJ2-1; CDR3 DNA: TGTGCCAGCAGTTACAGGGGGCTTATGGGGAATGAGCAGTTCTTC; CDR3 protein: CASSYRGLMGNEQFF
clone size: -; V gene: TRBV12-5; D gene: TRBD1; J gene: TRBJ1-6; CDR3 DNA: TGTGCTAGTGGCGCGACAGGGCGATCACCCCTCCACTTT; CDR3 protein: CASGATGRSPLHF
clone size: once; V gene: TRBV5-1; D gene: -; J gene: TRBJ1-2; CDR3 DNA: TGCGCCAGCAGCTTGGATACAGGATGGGGCTACACCTTC; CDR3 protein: CASSLDTGWGYTF
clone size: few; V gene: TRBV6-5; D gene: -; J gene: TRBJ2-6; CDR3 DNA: TGTGCCAGCAGTTACTCGTTAGGGGCCAACGTCCTGACTTTC; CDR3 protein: CASSYSLGANVLTF
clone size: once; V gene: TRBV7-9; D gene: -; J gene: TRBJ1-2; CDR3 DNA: TGTTCCAGCAGCTTATCGCTGGGTTTGGAGGGCTACACCTTC; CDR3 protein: CSSSLSLGLEGYTF